The 24 T cell receptor beta chains below come from one sample, sequenced in a study of blood T cell dynamics during melanoma immunotherapy. Clones were read by immunoSEQ multiplex PCR, and TCRdb kept only the in-frame ones, dropping some. The data hold fewer than 6,000 clones, with roughly 84% observed a single time. Specified time point: week 3, after first cycle of checkpoint inhibitor. The sample here was blood, taken from a patient treated with checkpoint blockade. The source is a human donor with melanoma.

J is TRBJ2-7 and V is TRBV30, with D unclear. The V gene's germline CDR1 is GTSNPN and CDR2 SVGIG (reference sequence). This CDR3 is built from 14 residues. V was clipped by 3 bases and J by 2 bases, with 14 bases between them. CDR3 loop: CAWRASLTTYEQYF. CDR3 nucleotide sequence: TGTGCCTGGAGAGCCAGTCTTACTACCTACGAGCAGTACTTC.

V is TRBV7-8 and J is TRBJ2-7, with 8 positions matching TRBD1. Trimming at V came to 6 bases and at J to 3 bases, leaving 4 bases not matched to a gene. The CDR3 is 13 amino acids. The germline gives CDR1 SGHVS, CDR2 FQNEAQ. In DNA, the CDR3 is TGTGCCAGCAGGGGGGACAGGAACTACGAGCAGTACTTC. Translation gives CASRGDRNYEQYF.

This chain connects TRBV30 to TRBJ1-5; no clear D gene. This CDR3 spans 13 amino acids. Germline CDR1 reads GTSNPN; CDR2 reads SVGIG (reference sequence). Trimming shortened V by 2 bases and J by 5 bases, and 10 bases separated the two germline ends. CDR3 DNA: TGTGCCTGGAGTAGCCAGGACGATCAGCCCCAGCATTTT. This gives the protein CAWSSQDDQPQHF.

This clone showed up just a few times. The rearrangement joins TRBV6-1 to TRBJ1-5; D is unresolved. Trimming pared 2 bases from V and 0 bases from J, leaving 8 bases between. CDR3 length equals 15 residues. The V gene's germline CDR1 is MNHNS and CDR2 SASEGT. The CDR3 nucleotides are TGTGCCAGCAGTGAATACTCCTATAGCAATCAGCCCCAGCATTTT. It is translated as CASSEYSYSNQPQHF.

This sequence joins TRBV6-5 and TRBJ2-7; possibly TRBD1 for D (7 bases). The length of the CDR3 is 13 residues. The germline V gene has CDR1 MNHEY and CDR2 SVGAGI. Trimming pared 2 bases from V and 6 bases from J, leaving 11 bases between. The CDR3 reads CASSYGQGGEQYF. The CDR3 DNA is TGTGCCAGCAGTTACGGGCAGGGGGGCGAGCAGTACTTC.

The chain is built from TRBV10-3 and TRBJ1-1, with D possibly TRBD1 on 5 matching bases. CDR3 length equals 13 residues. Germline V gives CDR1 ENHRY, CDR2 SYGVKD. V shed 7 bases and J shed 1 base, with 10 bases lying between them. The CDR3 DNA follows: TGTGCCATCACCGGGGACCAGAACACTGAAGCTTTCTTT. The encoded protein is CAITGDQNTEAFF.

This clone has a single count. The chain is built from TRBV28 and TRBJ1-3; D is unresolved. The ends were cut back, 1 base at V and 4 bases at J, with 5 bases in the middle. Germline assignment: CDR1 MDHEN and CDR2 SYDVKM. This CDR3 region has 13 residues. This chain's CDR3 is CASSLFAGNTIYF. The CDR3 DNA is TGTGCCAGCAGTTTATTTGCCGGAAACACCATATATTTT. The full variable domain, rest sourced from reference TRBV28 and TRBJ1-3, is DVKVTQSSRYLVKRTGEKVFLECVQDMDHENMFWYRQDPGLGLRLIYFSYDVKMKEKGDIPEGYSVSREKKERFSLILESASTNQTSMYLCASSLFAGNTIYFGEGSWLTVV.

The chain employs TRBV18 and TRBJ2-7; tentatively, D is TRBD1 (6 bases). This CDR3 contains 11 residues. CDR1 and CDR2 from the germline V gene are KGHSH and LQKENI. Trimming pared 6 bases from V and 4 bases from J, leaving 7 bases between. The CDR3 here is CASSDRYEQYF. CDR3 coding DNA: TGTGCCAGCTCGGACAGATACGAGCAGTACTTC.

CDR3 DNA: TGTGCCAGTAGTATGGGACAGGGCTACTATGGCTACACCTTC. Translating it yields CASSMGQGYYGYTF. This chain links TRBV19 with TRBJ1-2, with 9 bases identical to TRBD1. Per germline, CDR1 LNHDA and CDR2 SQIVND (reference sequence). With 3 bases clipped from V and 3 bases from J, the junction kept 2 bases outside the gene matches. The CDR3 is made up of 14 amino acids.

This chain uses TRBV6-1 with TRBJ2-7; 9 bases align to TRBD2. V dropped 7 bases and J dropped 7; count of bases not matched to a gene: 5. There are 12 residues in the CDR3. Germline V gives CDR1 MNHNS, CDR2 SASEGT. CDR3 region: CASTTREGEQYF. The CDR3, as DNA: TGTGCCAGCACTACGCGGGAGGGGGAGCAGTACTTC.

This clone was recorded once. The V gene is TRBV11-3, the J gene TRBJ2-1; the D is unclear. This CDR3 has 10 residues. Deletions cut 7 bases from V and 9 bases from J, with 7 bases between. Germline CDR1 and CDR2: SGHNT and YENEEA. In DNA, the CDR3 is TGTGCCAGCACACGTGCTGAGCAGTTCTTC. Amino acid sequence: CASTRAEQFF.

The V and J genes are TRBV21-1 and TRBJ2-7. TRBV21-1 is a known pseudogene. The CDR3 spans 18 residues. Written as DNA, the CDR3 is TGTGCCAGCAGCCGAAGGAGCACGGCAGGACCCCCCGCCTACGAGCAGTACTTC. This codes for CASSRRSTAGPPAYEQYF.

The chain joins TRBV2 to TRBJ2-7; 7 nucleotides agree with TRBD2. The V segment lost 2 bases and the J segment 0 bases; nucleotides outside the gene matches: 4. In germline, CDR1 is SNHLY, CDR2 FYNNEI. CDR3 length: 15 amino acids. CDR3 protein: CASSEWGGSSYEQYF. The CDR3 DNA follows: TGTGCCAGCAGTGAATGGGGAGGGAGCTCCTACGAGCAGTACTTC.

This clone was detected a few times. The chain uses TRBV6-1 and TRBJ1-5; D call uncertain. V was trimmed by 2 bases and J by 6 bases, leaving 14 bases between them. Germline CDR1 MNHNS, CDR2 SASEGT. The CDR3 extends over 15 amino acids. This chain's CDR3 is CASSESGRPGQPQHF. The CDR3 DNA sequence: TGTGCCAGCAGTGAAAGTGGGAGGCCCGGTCAGCCCCAGCATTTT.

This chain joins TRBV5-4 and TRBJ2-7; 10 nucleotides align to TRBD1. The CDR3 runs to 15 residues. Unmatched junction bases numbered 4, after V lost 4 bases and J lost 0 bases. Germline V CDR1 and CDR2: SGHNT, YYREEE (reference sequence). The CDR3 sequence is CASSLGQGGSYEQYF. The CDR3 DNA follows: TGTGCCAGCAGCCTCGGACAGGGGGGCTCCTACGAGCAGTACTTC.

The chain recombines TRBV5-1 with TRBJ1-6; D unresolved. Per germline, CDR1 SGHRS and CDR2 YFSETQ. The CDR3 is 16 amino acids. V lost 0 bases and J lost 7, with 14 bases in between. The CDR3 nucleotides read TGCGCCAGCAGCTTGGTCCGTGTGAGTGTAAATTCACCCCTCCACTTT. It translates to CASSLVRVSVNSPLHF.

The V call is TRBV2, the J call TRBJ1-2; D ambiguous. Trimming left V 3 bases short and J 2 bases short, with 7 bases between. The CDR3 has 13 residues. Germline-derived CDR1 and CDR2 are SNHLY and FYNNEI. CDR3 nucleotides: TGTGCCAGCAGTGAGGCTCGAAACTATGGCTACACCTTC. Protein: CASSEARNYGYTF.

The rearrangement joins TRBV5-6 to TRBJ1-4; TRBD1 matches at 11 bases. The CDR3 loop spans 16 amino acids. The V gene's germline CDR1 is SGHDT and CDR2 YYEEEE. Germline trimming cut 3 bases from V and 5 bases from J; bases unmatched to any gene: 6. The CDR3 nucleotides are TGTGCCAGCAGCTCGGGGACAGGGGGACGAAATGAAAAACTGTTTTTT. Translation gives CASSSGTGGRNEKLFF.

V usage is TRBV19 and J usage is TRBJ1-1, with a tentative D call TRBD1 (6 bases). The CDR3 has 16 amino acids. V lost 6 bases, J lost 3 bases, and 20 bases lay in between. Per the germline V gene, CDR1 is LNHDA and CDR2 is SQIVND (reference sequence). The CDR3 region is CASSFPGQYRDTEAFF. Here the CDR3 DNA reads TGTGCCAGTAGCTTCCCAGGACAGTACCGGGACACTGAAGCTTTCTTT.

This clone was found once. This chain joins TRBV6-1 and TRBJ2-3; D may be TRBD2 (5 bases). The CDR3 runs 15 residues. Germline V CDR1 and CDR2: MNHNS, SASEGT. The V end was cut by 1 base, the J end by 2 bases, with 10 bases between. This CDR3 reads CASSEGPGITDTQYF. DNA of the CDR3: TGTGCCAGCAGTGAAGGGCCCGGGATCACAGATACGCAGTATTTT.

This sequence joins TRBV9 and TRBJ2-7; 11 bases agree with TRBD1. V lost 4 bases to trimming and J lost 2 bases; unmatched junction nucleotides: 8. This CDR3 is 16 amino acids long. Germline V gives CDR1 SGDLS, CDR2 YYNGEE. CDR3 amino acids: CASSPRGQGGAYEQYF. The CDR3 nucleotides read TGTGCCAGCAGCCCGAGGGGACAGGGGGGAGCCTACGAGCAGTACTTC.

The rearrangement links TRBV11-2 to TRBJ1-2; TRBD1 aligns across 7 bases. The V segment lost 1 base and the J segment 5 bases; nucleotides outside the gene matches: 4. The CDR3 is 14 residues long. Looked up from germline, CDR1 is SGHAT and CDR2 is FQNNGV. As DNA, the CDR3 is TGTGCCAGCAGCTTAGGACAGGGAGGTTATGGCTACACCTTC. Its protein product is CASSLGQGGYGYTF.

This clone has only a few counts. The CDR3 sequence is CASSSDRTGRGYTF. The CDR3 DNA sequence: TGCGCCAGCAGCTCGGACCGGACAGGTCGAGGCTACACCTTC. The chain joins TRBV5-1 to TRBJ1-2; 7 nucleotides line up with TRBD1. Germline-derived CDR1 and CDR2 are SGHRS and YFSETQ. There are 14 residues in the CDR3. The V gene end was trimmed by 3 bases and the J gene end by 8 bases; junction bases not matched to a gene: 10.

The sample holds one count of this clone. The gene calls are TRBV4-1 and TRBJ1-6, with 8 bases matching TRBD1. Trimming took 6 bases from V and 4 from J; bases not matched to a gene: 11. CDR1 and CDR2 from the germline V gene are MGHRA and YSYEKL. The CDR3 is made up of 17 amino acids. The chain's CDR3 is CASRPETGQVYNSPLHF. CDR3 sequence (DNA): TGCGCCAGCAGGCCCGAAACGGGACAGGTTTATAATTCACCCCTCCACTTT.